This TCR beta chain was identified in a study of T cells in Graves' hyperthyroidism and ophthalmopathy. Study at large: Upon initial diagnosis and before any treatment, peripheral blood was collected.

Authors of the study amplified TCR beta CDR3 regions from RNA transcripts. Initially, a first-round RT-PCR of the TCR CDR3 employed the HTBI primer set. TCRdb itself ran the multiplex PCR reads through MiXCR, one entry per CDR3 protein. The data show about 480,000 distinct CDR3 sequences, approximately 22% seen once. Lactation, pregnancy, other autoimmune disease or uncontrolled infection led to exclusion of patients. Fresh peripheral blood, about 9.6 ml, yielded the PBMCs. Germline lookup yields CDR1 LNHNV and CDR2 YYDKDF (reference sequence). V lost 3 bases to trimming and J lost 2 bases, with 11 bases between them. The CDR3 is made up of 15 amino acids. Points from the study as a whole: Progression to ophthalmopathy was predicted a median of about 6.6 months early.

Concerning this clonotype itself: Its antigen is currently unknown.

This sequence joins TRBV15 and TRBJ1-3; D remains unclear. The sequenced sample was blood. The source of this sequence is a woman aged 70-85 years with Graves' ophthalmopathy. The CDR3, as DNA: TGTGCCACCAGCAGTGGGAGAGTTACTGGAAACACCATATATTTT. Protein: CATSSGRVTGNTIYF.